These 17 T cell receptor beta chains originate from one sample sequenced in a study of shared clonotypes between healthy human individuals. Method: immunoSEQ multiplex PCR; TCRdb's copy keeps in-frame clones and lacks some. The table lists around 2,000,000 clones, 85% to 95% of them singletons, with approximately 1.7% in the top ten. It was CD45RO-negative cells, positively selected for CCR7, that made up naive CD8 cells, with terminally differentiated effector memory CD45RA+ cells excluded. Source material: naive CD8+ T cells from PBMCs. The origin of the receptors is a man aged 18 to 30 in good health. Some clones in this sample may be carry-over from other donors' samples.

V and J are TRBV15 and TRBJ2-7, with a possible D match to TRBD1 (6 bases). The CDR3 totals 13 residues. The V gene's germline CDR1 is LNHNV and CDR2 YYDKDF (reference sequence). The ends were cut back, 6 bases at V and 5 bases at J, with 14 bases in the middle. The DNA of the CDR3 is TGTGCCACCAGTTACAGGGAAGGGAACGAGCAGTACTTC. Translating it yields CATSYREGNEQYF. Together with reference TRBV15 and TRBJ2-7, the CDR3 gives the full variable domain: DAMVIQNPRYQVTQFGKPVTLSCSQTLNHNVMYWYQQKSSQAPKLLFHYYDKDFNNEADTPDNFQSRRPNTSFCFLDIRSPGLGDTAMYLCATSYREGNEQYFGPGTRLTVT.

The sample holds one count of this clone. Other DNA sequences within the sample encode an identical CDR3. The gene calls are TRBV7-9 and TRBJ2-1; the D gene is possibly TRBD1 (5 bases). CDR1 and CDR2 from the germline V gene are SEHNR and FQNEAQ (reference sequence). V dropped 1 base and J dropped 6 bases, with 7 bases sitting between them. The CDR3 has 13 residues. CDR3 bases: TGTGCCAGCAGCTTAGTGGGGCTCAATGAGCAGTTCTTC. Translation: CASSLVGLNEQFF.

This clone turned up a few times. The gene calls are TRBV11-2 and TRBJ1-2, with D perhaps matching TRBD1 (6 bases). Germline values: CDR1 SGHAT, CDR2 FQNNGV. V was pared by 6 bases and J by 6 bases, with 11 bases between. CDR3 length: 12 residues. The CDR3 DNA reads TGTGCCAGCAGTGGAAGGACAGATGGCTACACCTTC. Translation gives CASSGRTDGYTF. The full variable domain, in which reference TRBV11-2 and TRBJ1-2 provide the parts outside the CDR3, is EAGVAQSPRYKIIEKRQSVAFWCNPISGHATLYWYQQILGQGPKLLIQFQNNGVVDDSQLPKDRFSAERLKGVDSTLKIQPAKLEDSAVYLCASSGRTDGYTFGSGTRLTVV.

The rearrangement uses TRBV7-8 and TRBJ1-2; D not resolved. V shed 4 bases and J shed 2 bases, with 14 bases lying between them. CDR1 SGHVS and CDR2 FQNEAQ come from the germline V gene. The CDR3 totals 15 residues. The CDR3 region is CASSYSRTANYGYTF. In nucleotides, the CDR3 is TGTGCCAGCAGCTATTCCCGGACGGCGAACTATGGCTACACCTTC.

The chain couples TRBV27 to TRBJ1-5; unclear D gene. V lost 0 bases and J 0 bases, leaving 6 bases between the germline ends. In germline, CDR1 is MNHEY, CDR2 SMNVEV (reference sequence). The CDR3 runs to 15 residues. This CDR3 reads CASSLSSVSNQPQHF. The DNA of the CDR3 is TGTGCCAGCAGTTTATCTAGTGTTAGCAATCAGCCCCAGCATTTT.

The J gene is TRBJ1-1, the V gene TRBV4-2; D is possibly TRBD1 (6 bases). The V gene lost 4 bases and the J gene lost 4 bases, with 19 bases spanning the gap. From germline, CDR1 is LGHNA and CDR2 YNFKEQ. The length of the CDR3 is 16 residues. The CDR3 nucleotides are TGTGCCAGCAGCCTCGACTCTTTACAGGGCAGCACTGAAGCTTTCTTT. This encodes CASSLDSLQGSTEAFF.

Points on this clone: The same CDR3 arises from other DNA sequences in this sample as well. V usage is TRBV5-1 and J usage is TRBJ2-7; TRBD1 aligns across 8 bases. The V segment lost 1 base and the J segment 1 base; nucleotides outside the gene matches: 1. The CDR3 contains 14 residues. Germline V CDR1 and CDR2: SGHRS, YFSETQ. CDR3 protein: CASSLRTGSYEQYF. As DNA, the CDR3 is TGCGCCAGCAGCTTGCGGACAGGGTCCTACGAGCAGTACTTC.

The V call is TRBV9, the J call TRBJ2-3; 7 bases map to TRBD1. Trimming at V came to 3 bases and at J to 7 bases, leaving 11 bases not matched to a gene. CDR3 size: 15 residues. The germline V gene encodes CDR1 SGDLS and CDR2 YYNGEE. The CDR3, as DNA: TGTGCCAGCAGCGGCGGACAGGAACTTGTGAATACGCAGTATTTT. This sequence encodes CASSGGQELVNTQYF. Based on the CDR3 plus reference TRBV9 and TRBJ2-3, the full variable domain is DSGVTQTPKHLITATGQRVTLRCSPRSGDLSVYWYQQSLDQGLQFLIQYYNGEERAKGNILERFSAQQFPDLHSELNLSSLELGDSALYFCASSGGQELVNTQYFGPGTRLTVL.

The chain links TRBV11-2 to TRBJ2-7; 7 nucleotides agree with TRBD2. This CDR3 comprises 18 residues. J lost 8 bases, V lost 2 bases, and 21 bases had no gene match. Germline CDR1 is SGHAT and CDR2 is FQNNGV. The chain's CDR3 is CASSLHAVRGREIRQQYF. CDR3 sequence (DNA): TGTGCCAGCAGCTTACACGCGGTTCGAGGGCGGGAGATACGACAGCAGTACTTC. The whole variable domain, filled in from reference TRBV11-2 and TRBJ2-7, reads EAGVAQSPRYKIIEKRQSVAFWCNPISGHATLYWYQQILGQGPKLLIQFQNNGVVDDSQLPKDRFSAERLKGVDSTLKIQPAKLEDSAVYLCASSLHAVRGREIRQQYFGPGTRLTVT.

V gene TRBV9 combines with J gene TRBJ1-3; D call uncertain. CDR1 SGDLS and CDR2 YYNGEE come from the germline V gene. V lost 8 bases, J lost 0 bases, and 12 bases lay in between. CDR3 length: 14 amino acids. DNA of the CDR3: TGTGCCAGTGGAGGAGGAAACTCTGGAAACACCATATATTTT. Protein: CASGGGNSGNTIYF.

The gene calls are TRBV19 and TRBJ2-7; tentatively, D is TRBD1 (5 bases). V was trimmed by 3 bases and J by 1 base, leaving 7 bases between them. This CDR3 is 13 amino acids long. Germline V lookup: CDR1 LNHDA, CDR2 SQIVND (reference sequence). Written as DNA, the CDR3 is TGTGCCAGTAGTATGACAGCTTCCTACGAGCAGTACTTC. Translation gives CASSMTASYEQYF.

The chain combines TRBV27 with TRBJ2-2; D call uncertain. The CDR3 loop spans 16 amino acids. Trimming cost V 3 bases and J 6 bases, with 17 bases left between them. Germline V gene sequence: CDR1 MNHEY, CDR2 SMNVEV (reference sequence). CDR3 loop: CASSFRSLGGAGELFF. Written as DNA, the CDR3 is TGTGCCAGCAGTTTCCGCTCCCTCGGTGGGGCCGGGGAGCTGTTTTTT.

In DNA, the CDR3 is TGTGCCAGCAGCCTCCTGGCGGGAGGGCGATATACGCAGTATTTT. Its translation: CASSLLAGGRYTQYF. This chain joins TRBV28 and TRBJ2-3; the match to TRBD2 covers 9 bases. V lost 6 bases, J lost 7 bases, and 11 bases stayed unmatched. The length of the CDR3 is 15 residues. Germline loops: CDR1 MDHEN, CDR2 SYDVKM. The whole variable domain, remainder taken from reference TRBV28 and TRBJ2-3, is DVKVTQSSRYLVKRTGEKVFLECVQDMDHENMFWYRQDPGLGLRLIYFSYDVKMKEKGDIPEGYSVSREKKERFSLILESASTNQTSMYLCASSLLAGGRYTQYFGPGTRLTVL.

The chain carries TRBV7-9 and TRBJ2-7; no clear D gene. V lost 5 bases, J lost 0 bases, and 11 bases lay in between. Germline CDR1 SEHNR, CDR2 FQNEAQ (reference sequence). This CDR3 has 14 residues. The CDR3 DNA is TGTGCCAGCAGCGGGGAATTCCCCTCCTACGAGCAGTACTTC. The encoded protein is CASSGEFPSYEQYF.

The chain links TRBV27 to TRBJ2-2; D is unresolved. The CDR3 loop spans 13 amino acids. CDR1 is MNHEY, CDR2 SMNVEV, per germline (reference sequence). V was cut by 1 base and J by 4 bases, with 4 bases left in between. The DNA of the CDR3 is TGTGCCAGCAGTTTATTCCCCACCGGGGAGCTGTTTTTT. Protein product: CASSLFPTGELFF.

As regards this clone: This sample includes further DNA sequences coding for the same CDR3. The rearrangement links TRBV27 to TRBJ1-2; 7 bases match TRBD1. CDR3 length equals 12 residues. Per germline, CDR1 MNHEY and CDR2 SMNVEV (reference sequence). V lost 6 bases and J lost 2; bases outside the gene matches: 0. CDR3 sequence reads: CASRQGNYGYTF. The CDR3 DNA reads TGTGCCAGCAGACAGGGGAACTATGGCTACACCTTC.

This clone was counted a single time. CDR3 nucleotides: TGTGCCAGCAGTCCACCCCCAGGGGCCTACAATGAGCAGTTCTTC. It is translated as CASSPPPGAYNEQFF. The chain employs TRBV27 and TRBJ2-1, with D maybe TRBD1 (6 bases). Trimming left V 5 bases short and J 2 bases short, with 13 bases between. This CDR3 contains 15 residues. CDR1 is MNHEY and CDR2 is SMNVEV in the germline V gene (reference sequence).